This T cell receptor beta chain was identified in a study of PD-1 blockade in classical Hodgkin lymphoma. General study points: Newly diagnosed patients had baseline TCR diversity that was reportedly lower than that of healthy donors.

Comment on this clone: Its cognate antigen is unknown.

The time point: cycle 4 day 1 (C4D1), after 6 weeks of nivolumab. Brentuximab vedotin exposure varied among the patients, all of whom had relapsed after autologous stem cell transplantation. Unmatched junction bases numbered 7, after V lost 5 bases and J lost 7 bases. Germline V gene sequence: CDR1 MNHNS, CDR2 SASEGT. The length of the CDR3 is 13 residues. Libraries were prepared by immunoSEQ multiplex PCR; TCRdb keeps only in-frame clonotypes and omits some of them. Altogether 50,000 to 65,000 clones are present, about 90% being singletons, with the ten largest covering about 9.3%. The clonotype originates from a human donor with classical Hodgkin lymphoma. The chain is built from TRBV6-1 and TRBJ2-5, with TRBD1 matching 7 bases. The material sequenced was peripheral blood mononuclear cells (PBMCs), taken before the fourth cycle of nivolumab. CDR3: CASSPDRRRTQYF. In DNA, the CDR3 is TGTGCCAGCAGTCCGGACAGGAGGAGGACCCAGTACTTC.